This TCR beta chain emerged from a study of TIL therapy for anti-PD-1-resistant metastatic lung cancer. Study in general: Tumors were harvested before any PD-1/PD-L1 blockade. Median tumor mutation burden was approximately 1.5 mutations per megabase.

The CDR3 extends over 12 amino acids. Germline V gives CDR1 MNHEY, CDR2 SVGAGI. V dropped 5 bases and J dropped 5 bases, with 6 bases sitting between them. Sample time point: pre-treatment sample, taken before nivolumab and TIL therapy. Study findings and constraints: TIL clonotype persistence in blood showed no apparent association with response.

This was the immunoSEQ v3 assay. Clones were sequenced by immunoSEQ multiplex PCR, and TCRdb holds only the in-frame ones, with some missing. Found here are about 18,000 clones, 83% of them singletons; the top ten hold roughly 2%. About this clone: Antigen: not known.

This material consisted of blood, taken at baseline. The chain combines TRBV6-5 with TRBJ2-2; D is possibly TRBD2 (6 bases). The clonotype comes from a person between 25 and 79 years old with non-small cell lung cancer. The CDR3 loop is CASSRGTGELFF. The CDR3 DNA follows: TGTGCCAGCAGTCGGGGGACCGGGGAGCTGTTTTTT.